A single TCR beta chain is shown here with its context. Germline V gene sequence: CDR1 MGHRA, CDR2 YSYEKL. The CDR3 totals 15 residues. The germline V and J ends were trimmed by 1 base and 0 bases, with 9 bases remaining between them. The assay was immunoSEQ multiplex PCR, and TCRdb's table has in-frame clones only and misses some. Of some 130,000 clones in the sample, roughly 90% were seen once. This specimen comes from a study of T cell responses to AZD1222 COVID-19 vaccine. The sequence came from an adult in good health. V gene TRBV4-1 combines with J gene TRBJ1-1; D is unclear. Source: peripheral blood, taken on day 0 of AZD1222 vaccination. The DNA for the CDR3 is TGCGCCAGCAGCCAAGCTGGCGCACTGAACACTGAAGCTTTCTTT. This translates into CASSQAGALNTEAFF.